This T cell receptor beta chain was identified during a study of identical twins. TCRdb re-called the 5' RACE reads through MiXCR, storing one row per CDR3 protein. Here the sample spans roughly 350,000 distinct CDR3 sequences, roughly 9% being singletons. All donors comprised healthy Caucasians. Many counts were recorded for this clonotype. Its target is not known. Points from the study as a whole: Abundant cord blood beta clonotypes carried fewer insertions; memory repertoires showed none.

Trimming removed 7 bases from V and 7 bases from J; junction bases left unmatched: 13. This CDR3 is built from 13 residues. From germline, CDR1 is SQVTM and CDR2 ANQGSEA. The TCR was taken from a woman between 50 and 59 years old in good health. The rearrangement uses TRBV29-1 and TRBJ2-7; 7 bases are a match to TRBD1. Material: naive T cells sorted from blood. CDR3 DNA sequence: TGCAGCGGACTGGGACAGACCCGGGGAGAGCAGTACTTC. Protein product: CSGLGQTRGEQYF.